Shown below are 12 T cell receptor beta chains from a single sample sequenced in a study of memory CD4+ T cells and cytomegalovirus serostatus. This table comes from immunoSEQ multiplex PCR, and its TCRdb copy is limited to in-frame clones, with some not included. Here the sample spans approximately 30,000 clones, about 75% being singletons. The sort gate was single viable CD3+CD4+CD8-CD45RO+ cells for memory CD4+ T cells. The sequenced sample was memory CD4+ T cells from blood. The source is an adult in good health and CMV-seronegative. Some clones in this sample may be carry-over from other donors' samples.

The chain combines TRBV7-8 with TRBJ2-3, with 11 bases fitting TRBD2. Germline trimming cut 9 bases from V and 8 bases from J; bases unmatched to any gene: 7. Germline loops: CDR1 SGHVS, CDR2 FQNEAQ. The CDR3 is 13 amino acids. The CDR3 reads CASSLAGEGTQYF. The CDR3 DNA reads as TGTGCCAGTTCACTAGCGGGGGAGGGTACGCAGTATTTT.

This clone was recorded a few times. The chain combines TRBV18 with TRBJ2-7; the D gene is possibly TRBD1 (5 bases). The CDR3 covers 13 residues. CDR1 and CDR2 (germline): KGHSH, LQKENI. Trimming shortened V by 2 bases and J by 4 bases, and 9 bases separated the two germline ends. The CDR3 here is CASSPLGRYEQYF. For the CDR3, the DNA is TGTGCCAGCTCACCATTGGGGCGGTACGAGCAGTACTTC. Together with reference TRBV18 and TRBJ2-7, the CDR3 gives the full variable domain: NAGVMQNPRHLVRRRGQEARLRCSPMKGHSHVYWYRQLPEEGLKFMVYLQKENIIDESGMPKERFSAEFPKEGPSILRIQQVVRGDSAAYFCASSPLGRYEQYFGPGTRLTVT.

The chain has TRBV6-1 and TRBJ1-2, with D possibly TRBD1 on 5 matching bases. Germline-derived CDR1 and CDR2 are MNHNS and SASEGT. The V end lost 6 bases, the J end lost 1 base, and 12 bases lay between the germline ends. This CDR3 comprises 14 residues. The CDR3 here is CASSLGPINYGYTF. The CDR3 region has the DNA TGTGCCAGCAGCCTGGGGCCTATTAACTATGGCTACACCTTC.

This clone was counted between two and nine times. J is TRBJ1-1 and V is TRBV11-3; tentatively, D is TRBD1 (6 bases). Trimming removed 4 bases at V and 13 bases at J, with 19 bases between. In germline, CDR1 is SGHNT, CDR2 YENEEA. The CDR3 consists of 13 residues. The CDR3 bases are TGTGCCAGCAGCTCACGGACAGACAATGGGGTTTTCTTT. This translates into CASSSRTDNGVFF. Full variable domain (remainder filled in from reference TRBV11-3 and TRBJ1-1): EAGVVQSPRYKIIEKKQPVAFWCNPISGHNTLYWYLQNLGQGPELLIRYENEEAVDDSQLPKDRFSAERLKGVDSTLKIQPAELGDSAVYLCASSSRTDNGVFFGQGTRLTVV.

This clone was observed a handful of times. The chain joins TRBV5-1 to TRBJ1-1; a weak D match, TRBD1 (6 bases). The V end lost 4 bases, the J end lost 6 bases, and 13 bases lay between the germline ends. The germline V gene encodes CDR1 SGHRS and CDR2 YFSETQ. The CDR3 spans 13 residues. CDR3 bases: TGCGCCAGCAGCGTCACAGGGCGCCCTGAAGCTTTCTTT. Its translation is CASSVTGRPEAFF.

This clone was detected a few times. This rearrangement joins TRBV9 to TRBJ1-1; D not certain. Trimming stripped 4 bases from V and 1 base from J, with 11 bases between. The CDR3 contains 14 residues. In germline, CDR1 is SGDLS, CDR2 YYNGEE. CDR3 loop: CASSPGNWNTEAFF. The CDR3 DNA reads TGTGCCAGCAGCCCGGGGAACTGGAACACTGAAGCTTTCTTT. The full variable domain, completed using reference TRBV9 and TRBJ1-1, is DSGVTQTPKHLITATGQRVTLRCSPRSGDLSVYWYQQSLDQGLQFLIQYYNGEERAKGNILERFSAQQFPDLHSELNLSSLELGDSALYFCASSPGNWNTEAFFGQGTRLTVV.

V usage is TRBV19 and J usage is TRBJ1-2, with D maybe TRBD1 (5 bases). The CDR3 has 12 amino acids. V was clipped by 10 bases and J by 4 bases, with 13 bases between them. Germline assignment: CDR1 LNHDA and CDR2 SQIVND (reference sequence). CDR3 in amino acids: CAIGGAGYGYTF. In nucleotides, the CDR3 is TGTGCCATCGGTGGGGCAGGCTATGGCTACACCTTC.

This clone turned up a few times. The CDR3 DNA is TGTGCCAGCAGCCCTAGGGATGGCAGGGGGGACGAGCAGTACTTC. Protein sequence: CASSPRDGRGDEQYF. The chain links TRBV7-3 to TRBJ2-5; the D gene is possibly TRBD1 (7 bases). Judging by the DNA end, TRBJ2-7 fits better; the J call may be wrong. CDR3 length equals 15 residues. Germline V gene lookup returns CDR1 SGHTA and CDR2 FQGTGA.

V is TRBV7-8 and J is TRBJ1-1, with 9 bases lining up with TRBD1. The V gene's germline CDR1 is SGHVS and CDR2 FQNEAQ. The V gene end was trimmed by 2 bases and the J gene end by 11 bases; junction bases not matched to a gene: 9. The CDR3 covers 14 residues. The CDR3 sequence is CASSLTSDRGRAFF. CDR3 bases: TGTGCCAGCAGCTTAACTTCGGACAGGGGAAGGGCTTTCTTT.

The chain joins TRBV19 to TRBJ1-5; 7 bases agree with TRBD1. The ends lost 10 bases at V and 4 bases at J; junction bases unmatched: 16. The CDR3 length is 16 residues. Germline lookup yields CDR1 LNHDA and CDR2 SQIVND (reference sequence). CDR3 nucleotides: TGTGCCACCCTTCGGACAGGTCGGGGAGGAAATCAGCCCCAGCATTTT. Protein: CATLRTGRGGNQPQHF.

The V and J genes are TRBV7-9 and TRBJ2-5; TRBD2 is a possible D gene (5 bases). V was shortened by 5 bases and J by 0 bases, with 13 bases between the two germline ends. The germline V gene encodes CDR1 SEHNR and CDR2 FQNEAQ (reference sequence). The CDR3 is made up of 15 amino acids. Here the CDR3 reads CASSPPSGYQETQYF. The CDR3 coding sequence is TGTGCCAGCAGCCCCCCCTCGGGGTACCAAGAGACCCAGTACTTC. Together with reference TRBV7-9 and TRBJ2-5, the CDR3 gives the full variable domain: DTGVSQNPRHKITKRGQNVTFRCDPISEHNRLYWYRQTLGQGPEFLTYFQNEAQLEKSRLLSDRFSAERPKGSFSTLEIQRTEQGDSAMYLCASSPPSGYQETQYFGPGTRLLVL.

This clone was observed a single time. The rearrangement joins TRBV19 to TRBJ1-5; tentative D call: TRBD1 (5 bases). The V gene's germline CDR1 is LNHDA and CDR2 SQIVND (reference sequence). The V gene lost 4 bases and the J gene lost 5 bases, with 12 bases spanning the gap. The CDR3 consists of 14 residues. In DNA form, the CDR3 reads TGTGCCAGTAGTACAGGGCGCCCAGATCAGCCCCAGCATTTT. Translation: CASSTGRPDQPQHF.